These 9 T cell receptor beta chains originate from one sample sequenced in a study of blood T cell repertoires in COVID-19. Method: immunoSEQ multiplex PCR; TCRdb's copy keeps in-frame clones and lacks some. Here the sample spans some 80,000 clones, about 85% being singletons. Material: peripheral blood. The receptors were sampled from a human donor in a cohort sampled during active COVID-19.

This chain joins TRBV12-3 or TRBV12-4 and TRBJ1-1, with D tentatively TRBD1 (5 bases). Trimming stripped 7 bases from V and 5 bases from J, with 14 bases between. The CDR3 totals 13 residues. The CDR3 here is CASILGGGTEAFF. CDR3 coding DNA: TGTGCCAGCATCCTGGGCGGGGGGACTGAAGCTTTCTTT.

This clone was recorded only once. The chain links TRBV28 to TRBJ1-6; D may be TRBD1 (6 bases). Trimming pared 7 bases from V and 9 bases from J, leaving 13 bases between. The CDR3 has 13 residues. Germline V gene lookup returns CDR1 MDHEN and CDR2 SYDVKM. The CDR3 is CASKRGEGSPLHF. For the CDR3, the DNA is TGTGCCAGCAAAAGGGGGGAGGGTTCACCCCTCCACTTT.

The V and J genes are TRBV5-5 and TRBJ2-3; D is possibly TRBD1 (6 bases). Per germline, CDR1 SGHKS and CDR2 YYEKEE (reference sequence). The CDR3 is made up of 15 amino acids. Trimming took 3 bases from V and 2 from J, leaving 13 bases between them. This CDR3 is CASSSARGYTDTQYF. CDR3 bases: TGTGCCAGCAGCTCCGCCAGGGGTTACACAGATACGCAGTATTTT.

This clone has just a few counts. This chain links TRBV10-2 with TRBJ2-7; 7 nucleotides line up with TRBD1. CDR3 length: 16 amino acids. Trimming at V came to 4 bases and at J to 2 bases, leaving 11 bases not matched to a gene. CDR1 and CDR2 from the germline V gene are WSHSY and SAAADI. The CDR3 protein is CASSGPTGAIPYEQYF. The DNA of the CDR3 is TGCGCCAGCAGTGGCCCAACAGGGGCAATCCCCTACGAGCAGTACTTC.

In its sample, this clone was seen a few times. The chain joins TRBV21-1 to TRBJ2-2; the D call TRBD1 from the table was never checked on the DNA. TRBV21-1 is a pseudogene. The CDR3 spans 14 residues. DNA of the CDR3: TGTGCCAGCAGCAAACAGAAATACCTCGGGGAGCTGTTTTTT. Its protein is CASSKQKYLGELFF.

J is TRBJ2-4 and V is TRBV5-1; D may be TRBD2 (5 bases). The length of the CDR3 is 16 residues. With 0 bases removed from V and 5 bases from J, the gap between germline ends came to 15 bases. The germline V gene has CDR1 SGHRS and CDR2 YFSETQ. The CDR3 protein is CASSLGPGRSQNIQYF. CDR3 in DNA: TGCGCCAGCAGCTTGGGTCCGGGAAGGTCGCAAAACATTCAGTACTTC.

V usage is TRBV9 and J usage is TRBJ1-5; D uncertain. CDR1 SGDLS and CDR2 YYNGEE come from the germline V gene. The CDR3 runs 14 residues. Trimming took 0 bases from V and 1 from J, leaving 5 bases between them. CDR3 coding DNA: TGTGCCAGCAGCGTAGATAGCAGCAATCAGCCCCAGCATTTT. The encoded protein is CASSVDSSNQPQHF.

This rearrangement joins TRBV24-1 to TRBJ1-4; 9 nucleotides align to TRBD1. V trimming: 4 bases; J trimming: 5 bases; junction bases outside the gene matches: 4. Germline lookup yields CDR1 KGHDR and CDR2 SFDVKD. The CDR3 loop spans 15 amino acids. The CDR3, as DNA: TGTGCCACCAGTGACTCCGGACAGGGGAATGAAAAACTGTTTTTT. Its translation is CATSDSGQGNEKLFF.

V usage is TRBV5-1 and J usage is TRBJ2-3; possible D gene TRBD2, 5 bases. CDR3 length: 14 amino acids. The germline V gene has CDR1 SGHRS and CDR2 YFSETQ. Trimming took off 4 bases at V and 6 bases at J, with 15 bases between the two ends. The CDR3 nucleotides read TGCGCCAGCAGCCGTGGCCTGGAGGTGGATACGCAGTATTTT. Translating gives CASSRGLEVDTQYF. Full variable domain (missing parts from reference TRBV5-1 and TRBJ2-3): KAGVTQTPRYLIKTRGQQVTLSCSPISGHRSVSWYQQTPGQGLQFLFEYFSETQRNKGNFPGRFSGRQFSNSRSEMNVSTLELGDSALYLCASSRGLEVDTQYFGPGTRLTVL.